Listed below are T cell receptor beta chains from one sample, sequenced in a study of blood T cell repertoires in COVID-19. The protocol was immunoSEQ multiplex PCR, while the TCRdb copy is restricted to in-frame clones and leaves out a portion. The sample gives a few hundred thousand clones, about 88% of which show up once; under 2% is in the top ten. Sequenced: PBMCs or T cells enriched from blood (not recorded which). These receptors came from a woman in her forties or fifties who had recovered from COVID-19. CDR3s include the opening cysteine and the closing phenylalanine or tryptophan. D genes are given only for firm matches. Clone size is shown for a subset of rows, as once, few, many or a class of expanded clone.

cdr3_aa	cdr3_nt	cdr3_length	clone_size	d_call	j_call	v_call
CATSDPQTSTDTQYF	TGTGCCACCAGCGACCCCCAGACTAGCACAGATACGCAGTATTTT	15	once	-	TRBJ2-3	TRBV15
CASSQASTRGQPQHF	TGTGCCAGCAGCCAAGCATCGACACGCGGGCAGCCCCAGCATTTT	15	-	-	TRBJ1-5	TRBV3-1/TRBV3-2
CASSLGGGYGYTF	TGCGCCAGCAGCTTGGGGGGCGGCTATGGCTACACCTTC	13	-	-	TRBJ1-2	TRBV5-1
CATSDDRQGSYEQYF	TGTGCCACCAGTGATGACAGACAGGGAAGTTACGAGCAGTACTTC	15	-	TRBD1	TRBJ2-7	TRBV24-1
CASSQVRTPIGSRRELFF	TGTGCCAGCAGCCAAGTCCGTACACCGATAGGGAGTCGTAGGGAGCTGTTTTTT	18	-	-	TRBJ2-2	TRBV4-2
CASSVGGQGLLMNTEAFF	TGTGCCAGTAGTGTCGGCGGACAGGGATTACTTATGAACACTGAAGCTTTCTTT	18	-	TRBD1	TRBJ1-1	TRBV19
CASSIDFEEGRGGIYSNQPQHF	TGTGCCAGTAGTATAGATTTCGAAGAGGGACGTGGGGGGATATATAGCAATCAGCCCCAGCATTTT	22	-	-	TRBJ1-5	TRBV19
CASSSFIHGGNEQFF	TGTGCCAGCAGTTCCTTCATCCATGGAGGTAATGAGCAGTTCTTC	15	-	-	TRBJ2-1	TRBV28
CASSIEAGGPISSYNEQFF	TGTGCCAGTAGTATTGAAGCGGGAGGGCCCATAAGCTCCTACAATGAGCAGTTCTTC	19	-	TRBD2	TRBJ2-1	TRBV19
CASSQGPAGGDNEQFF	TGCGCCAGCAGCCAGGGTCCAGCGGGAGGCGACAATGAGCAGTTCTTC	16	-	TRBD2	TRBJ2-1	TRBV4-1
CASSSGTSGSNEQFF	TGTGCCAGCAGTTCTGGGACTAGCGGGAGTAATGAGCAGTTCTTC	15	-	TRBD2	TRBJ2-1	TRBV27
CASSLPLAGVVGELFF	TGTGCCAGCAGTTTACCTCTAGCGGGAGTGGTCGGGGAGCTGTTTTTT	16	-	TRBD2	TRBJ2-2	TRBV6-2/TRBV6-3
CASSLLGGRWAYEQYF	TGTGCCAGCAGTTTATTGGGCGGGAGGTGGGCCTACGAGCAGTACTTC	16	-	TRBD2	TRBJ2-7	TRBV27
CASSQGANEQYF	TGTGCCAGCAGTCAAGGAGCGAACGAGCAGTACTTC	12	-	-	TRBJ2-7	TRBV7-3
CASSQAPYQETQYF	TGTGCCAGCAGCCAAGCTCCGTACCAAGAGACCCAGTACTTC	14	-	-	TRBJ2-5	TRBV3-1/TRBV3-2
CASSTRTGARGYTF	TGTGCCAGCAGCACCCGGACAGGGGCTCGAGGCTACACCTTC	14	-	TRBD1	TRBJ1-2	TRBV9
CTSSQSTGLENTIYF	TGCACCAGCAGCCAATCTACAGGATTGGAAAACACCATATATTTT	15	-	-	TRBJ1-3	TRBV1
CASGGTENSPLHF	TGTGCCAGCGGCGGGACAGAGAATTCACCCCTCCACTTT	13	-	TRBD1	TRBJ1-6	TRBV2
CASSPGTTDYGYTF	TGTGCCAGCAGCCCCGGGACAACAGACTATGGCTACACCTTC	14	once	-	TRBJ1-2	TRBV3-1/TRBV3-2
CASSSPLAGGADTQYF	TGTGCCAGCAGTTCCCCACTAGCGGGAGGAGCAGATACGCAGTATTTT	16	-	TRBD2	TRBJ2-3	TRBV28
CASSVIAGGLNEQFF	TGTGCCAGCAGCGTAATAGCGGGAGGCCTCAATGAGCAGTTCTTC	15	-	TRBD2	TRBJ2-1	TRBV9
CASSFRGGFFQETQYF	TGTGCCAGCAGCTTTAGAGGGGGATTCTTCCAAGAGACCCAGTACTTC	16	-	-	TRBJ2-5	TRBV7-2
CASSPPHSPRNTEAFF	TGTGCCAGCAGCCCGCCCCATAGCCCCCGGAACACTGAAGCTTTCTTT	16	-	-	TRBJ1-1	TRBV13
CASSPNGGNEQYF	TGTGCCAGCAGCCCCAACGGGGGGAACGAGCAGTACTTC	13	-	TRBD2	TRBJ2-7	TRBV5-4
CATSRLDSTSGYTF	TGTGCCACCAGCAGACTGGACAGCACGTCTGGCTACACCTTC	14	once	-	TRBJ1-2	TRBV15
CASSYPSGISYEQYF	TGTGCCAGCAGTTATCCTAGCGGGATCTCCTACGAGCAGTACTTC	15	few	TRBD2	TRBJ2-7	TRBV6-6
CASRPTGGGSSSTDTQYF	TGTGCCAGCAGGCCTACTGGCGGGGGGAGCTCTAGCACAGATACGCAGTATTTT	18	once	TRBD2	TRBJ2-3	TRBV5-5
CASSHRQENPFPYEQYF	TGTGCCAGCAGTCATCGACAGGAAAATCCTTTCCCCTACGAGCAGTACTTC	17	few	-	TRBJ2-7	TRBV6-6
CASSYAGTGANVLTF	TGTGCCAGCAGTTACGCAGGAACTGGGGCCAACGTCCTGACTTTC	15	-	-	TRBJ2-6	TRBV6-5
CASSLGGGTDTQYF	TGTGCCAGCAGTCTCGGCGGGGGCACAGATACGCAGTATTTT	14	few	-	TRBJ2-3	TRBV6-4
CASSSGQSGQPQHF	TGCGCCAGCAGTTCGGGACAGTCGGGTCAGCCCCAGCATTTT	14	-	TRBD1	TRBJ1-5	TRBV10-1
CASARQGGTDTQYF	TGTGCCAGCGCCAGACAGGGCGGCACAGATACGCAGTATTTT	14	-	-	TRBJ2-3	TRBV21-1
CASSVGDRGRDQPQHF	TGTGCCAGCAGCGTAGGGGACAGGGGGCGAGACCAGCCCCAGCATTTT	16	-	TRBD1	TRBJ1-5	TRBV9
CASSPTGQETQYF	TGCGCCAGCAGCCCGACAGGGCAGGAGACCCAGTACTTC	13	-	TRBD1	TRBJ2-5	TRBV5-1
CATSRDLLGAFGEQFF	TGTGCCACCAGCAGAGATCTCCTGGGCGCCTTCGGTGAGCAGTTCTTC	16	-	-	TRBJ2-1	TRBV15
CAWSVPSSTNEKLFF	TGTGCCTGGAGTGTACCGTCTAGCACTAATGAAAAACTGTTTTTT	15	-	-	TRBJ1-4	TRBV30
CASSRTSGGAGANVLTF	TGTGCCAGCAGCAGGACTAGCGGTGGGGCTGGGGCCAACGTCCTGACTTTC	17	-	TRBD2	TRBJ2-6	TRBV5-6
CASRPSGTLNIQYF	TGTGCCAGCAGACCTTCCGGGACACTAAACATTCAGTACTTC	14	-	-	TRBJ2-4	TRBV28
CASSPDGNQPQHF	TGTGCCAGCAGCCCCGACGGGAATCAGCCCCAGCATTTT	13	-	-	TRBJ1-5	TRBV7-3
CASTLGGTGELFF	TGTGCCAGCACCCTGGGGGGCACCGGGGAGCTGTTTTTT	13	-	-	TRBJ2-2	TRBV12-3/TRBV12-4
CAWSVLAGKSSYEQYF	TGTGCCTGGAGTGTACTAGCGGGGAAGAGCTCCTACGAGCAGTACTTC	16	-	TRBD2	TRBJ2-7	TRBV30
CATTGTPRVYGYTF	TGTGCCACCACTGGGACACCCAGAGTTTATGGCTACACCTTC	14	once	-	TRBJ1-2	TRBV10-3
CASSITGDGYTF	TGTGCCAGCAGCATAACAGGGGACGGCTACACCTTC	12	-	TRBD1	TRBJ1-2	TRBV7-9
CASSLARGSNEKLFF	TGCGCCAGCAGCTTGGCGCGGGGCAGTAATGAAAAACTGTTTTTT	15	once	-	TRBJ1-4	TRBV5-1
CASSGDRDTEQFF	TGTGCCAGCAGTGGGGACAGGGACACTGAGCAGTTCTTC	13	-	TRBD1	TRBJ2-1	TRBV2
CASSLTGLTGELFF	TGTGCCAGCAGTTTGACAGGGCTCACCGGGGAGCTGTTTTTT	14	-	TRBD1	TRBJ2-2	TRBV27
CASGLTDSQIYNEQFF	TGTGCCAGCGGACTCACTGATTCCCAAATCTACAATGAGCAGTTCTTC	16	few	-	TRBJ2-1	TRBV21-1
CAIRSSESVDTQYF	TGTGCCATCAGATCTAGCGAGTCGGTGGATACGCAGTATTTT	14	-	-	TRBJ2-3	TRBV10-3
CASSMWPRSSGGTDTQYF	TGTGCCAGCAGCATGTGGCCTCGGAGTAGCGGGGGCACAGATACGCAGTATTTT	18	many	-	TRBJ2-3	TRBV21-1
CASGFPNQPQHF	TGTGCTAGTGGTTTCCCAAATCAGCCCCAGCATTTT	12	-	-	TRBJ1-5	TRBV12-5
CASSYSRVGTGYGYTF	TGTGCCAGCAGTTACTCGCGAGTAGGTACAGGCTATGGCTACACCTTC	16	-	-	TRBJ1-2	TRBV6-5
CASSLGGLGTDTQYF	TGTGCCAGCAGCTTAGGCGGGTTGGGCACAGATACGCAGTATTTT	15	-	-	TRBJ2-3	TRBV11-2
CASSESTGRGETQYF	TGTGCCAGCAGTGAGTCAACAGGGCGAGGGGAGACCCAGTACTTC	15	-	-	TRBJ2-5	TRBV2
CASSTLAAPNREQFF	TGTGCCAGCAGTACCCTAGCGGCTCCCAATAGGGAGCAGTTCTTC	15	-	TRBD2	TRBJ2-1	TRBV6-2/TRBV6-3
CAWSGLAGAYEQYF	TGTGCCTGGAGTGGACTAGCGGGAGCCTACGAGCAGTACTTC	14	-	TRBD2	TRBJ2-7	TRBV30